The clone carrying this TCR beta chain was observed a single time. These data originate in a study of blood T cell repertoires in COVID-19. The wider study: Italy, Spain and the United States were the sources of the convalescent and acute COVID-19 samples. Sources were T cells, B-cell-depleted T cells, or PBMCs; the material itself was cDNA or gDNA.

Original handling: Amplification with reference gene primers provided the estimates of nucleated cell counts. Some clones are missing from TCRdb's copy, which holds only in-frame ones; the method was immunoSEQ multiplex PCR. V, J and clone size reflect that table, while D and trimming were determined from the DNA. The sample records around 150,000 clones, roughly nine tenths being singletons. The germline CDR1 and CDR2 sequences are SGHRS and YFSETQ. With 4 bases clipped from V and 7 bases from J, the junction kept 6 bases outside the gene matches. The CDR3 runs to 14 residues. The sequenced material came from peripheral blood. This receptor was taken from an older woman with active COVID-19. The chain carries TRBV5-1 and TRBJ1-4; 8 bases are shared with TRBD1. Here the CDR3 reads CASSEDRDGEKLFF. CDR3 coding DNA: TGCGCCAGCAGCGAGGACAGGGACGGTGAAAAACTGTTTTTT.